This T cell receptor (beta chain) was captured in a study of T-cell reconstitution after alpha-beta-depleted transplantation in children. This CDR3 spans 15 amino acids. CDR1 and CDR2 (germline): DFQATT, SNEGSKA (reference sequence). With 6 bases removed from V and 4 bases from J, the gap between germline ends came to 22 bases. There are a few counts of this clonotype. Construction of the TCRbeta library involved unique molecular identifiers. TCRdb fed the PCR reads into MiXCR, producing one record per CDR3 protein. The repertoire has about 400,000 distinct CDR3 sequences, 20% of them found once; the top ten carry about 3.8%.

This sample comprised PBMCs from the stem cell graft donor, obtained from the stem cell graft. J is TRBJ2-7 and V is TRBV20-1, with D tentatively TRBD1 (6 bases). This clonotype was sampled from a human donor who donated a stem cell graft to a child with acute myeloid leukemia. CDR3 nucleotides: TGCAGTGCAAGGATTCAGGGGCGCTCAAAATACGAGCAGTACTTC. Residues: CSARIQGRSKYEQYF.